Here is one TCR beta chain with its context. The sample holds other DNA sequences that translate to the same CDR3. The record originates from a study of blood T cell repertoires in COVID-19. Study summary: The analysed material was cDNA or gDNA that came from T cells, B-cell-depleted T cells, or PBMCs.

Authors' processing steps: Amplification with reference gene primers provided the estimates of nucleated cell counts. TCRdb's table, derived via immunoSEQ multiplex PCR, lists solely in-frame clones and lacks some. Clone size and V and J calls were adopted from that table, with D and trimming inferred from the DNA. The repertoire holds fewer than 200,000 clones, 65% to 80% seen once, with roughly 8.4% in the top ten. Germline CDR1 reads SGHRS; CDR2 reads YFSETQ. This CDR3 spans 15 amino acids. V was shortened by 0 bases and J by 0 bases, with 9 bases between the two germline ends. The material sequenced was peripheral blood. The chain employs TRBV5-1 and TRBJ1-1; D is perhaps TRBD1 (6 bases). This receptor was identified in a man between 60 and 75 years old with acute or convalescent COVID-19. Written as DNA, the CDR3 is TGCGCCAGCAGCTTGGGGACAGTCATGAACACTGAAGCTTTCTTT. Its protein product is CASSLGTVMNTEAFF.